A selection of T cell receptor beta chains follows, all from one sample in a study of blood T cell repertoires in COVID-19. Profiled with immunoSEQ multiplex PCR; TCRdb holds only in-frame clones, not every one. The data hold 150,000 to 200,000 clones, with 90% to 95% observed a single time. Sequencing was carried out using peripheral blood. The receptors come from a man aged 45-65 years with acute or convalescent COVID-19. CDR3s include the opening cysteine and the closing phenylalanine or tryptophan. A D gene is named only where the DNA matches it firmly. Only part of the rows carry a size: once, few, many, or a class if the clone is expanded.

cdr3_nt: TGTGCCAGCAGCCAAGAAGGGGCACGGGAGCAGTACTTC; cdr3_aa: CASSQEGAREQYF; v_call: TRBV3-1/TRBV3-2; cdr3_length: 13; j_call: TRBJ2-7; clone_size: NA; d_call: NA
cdr3_nt: TGTGCCAGCAGTTACTCGATAGGCAGGGGAGGGCATGGCTACACCTTC; cdr3_aa: CASSYSIGRGGHGYTF; v_call: TRBV6-5; cdr3_length: 16; j_call: TRBJ1-2; clone_size: NA; d_call: NA
cdr3_nt: TGTGCCAGTAGTATTGTAGGCAGGGCGCGACCCAATGAGCAGTTCTTC; cdr3_aa: CASSIVGRARPNEQFF; v_call: TRBV19; cdr3_length: 16; j_call: TRBJ2-1; clone_size: NA; d_call: NA
cdr3_nt: TGCGCCAGCAGAACCGGGACTAGCGGTAACAATGAGCAGTTCTTC; cdr3_aa: CASRTGTSGNNEQFF; v_call: TRBV5-1; cdr3_length: 15; j_call: TRBJ2-1; clone_size: NA; d_call: TRBD2
cdr3_nt: TGTGCCAGCAGGGGGGCGGGGGAGCTGTTTTTT; cdr3_aa: CASRGAGELFF; v_call: TRBV2; cdr3_length: 11; j_call: TRBJ2-2; clone_size: NA; d_call: NA
cdr3_nt: TGTGCCAGCAGCAAAGGACGGGGGGAGGCGGGTAGTGGCTATGGCTACACCTTC; cdr3_aa: CASSKGRGEAGSGYGYTF; v_call: TRBV7-8; cdr3_length: 18; j_call: TRBJ1-2; clone_size: NA; d_call: NA
cdr3_nt: TGTGCCAGCAGCTTGCTCCAAGAGACCCAGTACTTC; cdr3_aa: CASSLLQETQYF; v_call: TRBV5-6; cdr3_length: 12; j_call: TRBJ2-5; clone_size: NA; d_call: NA
cdr3_nt: TGTGCCAGCAGTCGGGACCGCGCGGGGTATCAGCCCCAGCATTTT; cdr3_aa: CASSRDRAGYQPQHF; v_call: TRBV6-2/TRBV6-3; cdr3_length: 15; j_call: TRBJ1-5; clone_size: NA; d_call: NA
cdr3_nt: TGTGCCACAGAGGACAGCCCCGGGGAGACCCAGTACTTC; cdr3_aa: CATEDSPGETQYF; v_call: TRBV5-4; cdr3_length: 13; j_call: TRBJ2-5; clone_size: NA; d_call: NA
cdr3_nt: TGTGCCAGCAGTTACTCGACCTGGACAGGGAGAATCTACGAGCAGTACTTC; cdr3_aa: CASSYSTWTGRIYEQYF; v_call: TRBV6-2/TRBV6-3; cdr3_length: 17; j_call: TRBJ2-7; clone_size: NA; d_call: TRBD1
cdr3_nt: TGCGCCAGCAGCCTAGGGACAGGGGCAATGAACACTGAAGCTTTCTTT; cdr3_aa: CASSLGTGAMNTEAFF; v_call: TRBV5-1; cdr3_length: 16; j_call: TRBJ1-1; clone_size: NA; d_call: TRBD1
cdr3_nt: TGTGCCAGCAGCGTATCGACAGGGTACAATGAGCAGTTCTTC; cdr3_aa: CASSVSTGYNEQFF; v_call: TRBV7-9; cdr3_length: 14; j_call: TRBJ2-1; clone_size: NA; d_call: TRBD1
cdr3_nt: TGTGCCAGTACAGAACAAGCGAACACCGGGGAGCTGTTTTTT; cdr3_aa: CASTEQANTGELFF; v_call: TRBV19; cdr3_length: 14; j_call: TRBJ2-2; clone_size: NA; d_call: NA
cdr3_nt: TGTGCCAGCAGCTTAGCGCGAGGGTTCTATGGCTACACCTTC; cdr3_aa: CASSLARGFYGYTF; v_call: TRBV7-8; cdr3_length: 14; j_call: TRBJ1-2; clone_size: NA; d_call: NA
cdr3_nt: TGTGCCAGCAGCCAAGCTAGCGGGCCAGCCTACGAGCAGTACTTC; cdr3_aa: CASSQASGPAYEQYF; v_call: TRBV3-1/TRBV3-2; cdr3_length: 15; j_call: TRBJ2-7; clone_size: NA; d_call: TRBD2
cdr3_nt: TGTGCCAGCAGCCTTACACTAGCGGGGGAGGGCGATGAGCAGTTCTTC; cdr3_aa: CASSLTLAGEGDEQFF; v_call: TRBV4-2; cdr3_length: 16; j_call: TRBJ2-1; clone_size: NA; d_call: TRBD2
cdr3_nt: TGCGCCAGCAGCCCTGGGACTAGCGGAGATACGCAGTATTTT; cdr3_aa: CASSPGTSGDTQYF; v_call: TRBV5-1; cdr3_length: 14; j_call: TRBJ2-3; clone_size: once; d_call: TRBD2
cdr3_nt: TGCGCCAGCAGTCTCCCCCCTGGGGGAGGTAGCACAGATACGCAGTATTTT; cdr3_aa: CASSLPPGGGSTDTQYF; v_call: TRBV10-2; cdr3_length: 17; j_call: TRBJ2-3; clone_size: NA; d_call: NA
cdr3_nt: TGCGCCAGCAGCGTGGGCCCTCCGGATGAGCAGTTCTTC; cdr3_aa: CASSVGPPDEQFF; v_call: TRBV5-1; cdr3_length: 13; j_call: TRBJ2-1; clone_size: NA; d_call: NA
cdr3_nt: TGTGCCAGTAGTACCCCGGGGCAGGGGGTCTATGGCTACACCTTC; cdr3_aa: CASSTPGQGVYGYTF; v_call: TRBV19; cdr3_length: 15; j_call: TRBJ1-2; clone_size: NA; d_call: TRBD1
cdr3_nt: TGTGCCAGCAGCTTACTTCTGGGCCTCTCTGGAAACACCATATATTTT; cdr3_aa: CASSLLLGLSGNTIYF; v_call: TRBV11-2; cdr3_length: 16; j_call: TRBJ1-3; clone_size: NA; d_call: NA
cdr3_nt: TGCGCCAGCAGCTTGCTAGCGGGGGACTACAATGAGCAGTTCTTC; cdr3_aa: CASSLLAGDYNEQFF; v_call: TRBV5-1; cdr3_length: 15; j_call: TRBJ2-1; clone_size: NA; d_call: TRBD2
cdr3_nt: TGTGCCTGGAGTGTCTTACAGGGGGCGCGTGGCTACACCTTC; cdr3_aa: CAWSVLQGARGYTF; v_call: TRBV30; cdr3_length: 14; j_call: TRBJ1-2; clone_size: few; d_call: TRBD1
cdr3_nt: TGTGCCAGCAGTGAGGAGGACAGCTCTGGAAACACCATATATTTT; cdr3_aa: CASSEEDSSGNTIYF; v_call: TRBV6-1; cdr3_length: 15; j_call: TRBJ1-3; clone_size: once; d_call: NA
cdr3_nt: TGTGCCAGCAGTTTGAATAACAGGGGTAGTAGGAATCAGCCCCAGCATTTT; cdr3_aa: CASSLNNRGSRNQPQHF; v_call: TRBV28; cdr3_length: 17; j_call: TRBJ1-5; clone_size: NA; d_call: TRBD1
cdr3_nt: TGTGCCAGCAGCGTCGGGACAGGGGAGGGTTCACCCCTCCACTTT; cdr3_aa: CASSVGTGEGSPLHF; v_call: TRBV5-6; cdr3_length: 15; j_call: TRBJ1-6; clone_size: NA; d_call: TRBD1
cdr3_nt: TGCAGCGCCCAAACCCGACAGACTAGCACAGATACGCAGTATTTT; cdr3_aa: CSAQTRQTSTDTQYF; v_call: TRBV29-1; cdr3_length: 15; j_call: TRBJ2-3; clone_size: NA; d_call: NA
cdr3_nt: TGTGCCAGCTCACAGCAGGAGGGTAGGAATTCACCCCTCCACTTT; cdr3_aa: CASSQQEGRNSPLHF; v_call: TRBV18; cdr3_length: 15; j_call: TRBJ1-6; clone_size: NA; d_call: NA
cdr3_nt: TGTGCCAGCTCACCACTGGGGGGTTTCAATGAGCAGTTCTTC; cdr3_aa: CASSPLGGFNEQFF; v_call: TRBV18; cdr3_length: 14; j_call: TRBJ2-1; clone_size: NA; d_call: NA
cdr3_nt: TGCGCCAGCAGCGGGCAGACAGGGGGAGAGACCCAGTACTTC; cdr3_aa: CASSGQTGGETQYF; v_call: TRBV5-1; cdr3_length: 14; j_call: TRBJ2-5; clone_size: NA; d_call: TRBD1
cdr3_nt: TGTGCCAGCAGTTCCCGACTAGCGGGCGCGGGGCCAGATACGCAGTATTTT; cdr3_aa: CASSSRLAGAGPDTQYF; v_call: TRBV28; cdr3_length: 17; j_call: TRBJ2-3; clone_size: NA; d_call: TRBD2
cdr3_nt: TGTGCCAGCAGTATAATACTAGCGGGACAGGAGCGGAATCAGCCCCAGCATTTT; cdr3_aa: CASSIILAGQERNQPQHF; v_call: TRBV14; cdr3_length: 18; j_call: TRBJ1-5; clone_size: once; d_call: TRBD1
cdr3_nt: TGTGCCAGCAGCTTTACTAGCGGGAGGGCCTTCAATGTGAATGAGCAGTTCTTC; cdr3_aa: CASSFTSGRAFNVNEQFF; v_call: TRBV7-9; cdr3_length: 18; j_call: TRBJ2-1; clone_size: few; d_call: TRBD2
cdr3_nt: TGTGCCAGCAGCTTGACAGGGAGGCAAGGAGGGGCTGGAAACACCATATATTTT; cdr3_aa: CASSLTGRQGGAGNTIYF; v_call: TRBV7-9; cdr3_length: 18; j_call: TRBJ1-3; clone_size: NA; d_call: TRBD1
cdr3_nt: TGTGCCAGCACTTCGGGCAACAGGGACGGAAACTACGAGCAGTACTTC; cdr3_aa: CASTSGNRDGNYEQYF; v_call: TRBV7-9; cdr3_length: 16; j_call: TRBJ2-7; clone_size: once; d_call: NA
cdr3_nt: TGCGCCAGCAGTTTGGAGCAGGGGGACAATGAGCAGTTCTTC; cdr3_aa: CASSLEQGDNEQFF; v_call: TRBV5-1; cdr3_length: 14; j_call: TRBJ2-1; clone_size: NA; d_call: TRBD1
cdr3_nt: TGCAGCGTTGAGAGGGACAGTAATGAAAAACTGTTTTTT; cdr3_aa: CSVERDSNEKLFF; v_call: TRBV29-1; cdr3_length: 13; j_call: TRBJ1-4; clone_size: NA; d_call: TRBD1
cdr3_nt: TGTGCCAGCAGCTTCAGGACAGGAGGAGATGAAAAACTGTTTTTT; cdr3_aa: CASSFRTGGDEKLFF; v_call: TRBV5-4; cdr3_length: 15; j_call: TRBJ1-4; clone_size: NA; d_call: TRBD1
cdr3_nt: TGTGCCAGCGGGGGACAGCTTAATAATTCACCCCTCCACTTT; cdr3_aa: CASGGQLNNSPLHF; v_call: TRBV6-5; cdr3_length: 14; j_call: TRBJ1-6; clone_size: NA; d_call: TRBD1
cdr3_nt: TGTGCCAGCAGTGCCTATAGACTAGCTCGAGATACGCAGTATTTT; cdr3_aa: CASSAYRLARDTQYF; v_call: TRBV28; cdr3_length: 15; j_call: TRBJ2-3; clone_size: NA; d_call: TRBD2
cdr3_nt: TGTGCCAGCAGAACAGACAGCGACTACAATGAGCAGTTCTTC; cdr3_aa: CASRTDSDYNEQFF; v_call: TRBV2; cdr3_length: 14; j_call: TRBJ2-1; clone_size: NA; d_call: NA
cdr3_nt: TGTGCCAGCAGCCAAGTAACACAGGGGGCTGAAGCTTTCTTT; cdr3_aa: CASSQVTQGAEAFF; v_call: TRBV14; cdr3_length: 14; j_call: TRBJ1-1; clone_size: NA; d_call: TRBD1
cdr3_nt: TGTGCCAGCAGCCAAGCTTCTCGAGAGACCCAGTACTTC; cdr3_aa: CASSQASRETQYF; v_call: TRBV3-1/TRBV3-2; cdr3_length: 13; j_call: TRBJ2-5; clone_size: NA; d_call: NA
cdr3_nt: TGTGCCAGCACCCCCCGGGGCAGGGGGGACTATGGCTACACCTTC; cdr3_aa: CASTPRGRGDYGYTF; v_call: TRBV28; cdr3_length: 15; j_call: TRBJ1-2; clone_size: NA; d_call: TRBD1
cdr3_nt: TGTGCCAGCAGCCCCCGGGACTTAACGTACAATGAGCAGTTCTTC; cdr3_aa: CASSPRDLTYNEQFF; v_call: TRBV7-9; cdr3_length: 15; j_call: TRBJ2-1; clone_size: NA; d_call: NA